The clone carrying this T cell receptor beta chain was seen more than once but under ten times. Unique molecular identifiers were added to individual cDNA molecules. From the 5' RACE reads, TCRdb called clonotypes with MiXCR, one entry per CDR3 protein. The sample consists of some 80,000 distinct CDR3 sequences, around 10% of them appearing once. This sample stems from a study of early T cells in non-severe SARS-CoV-2 infection. Germline V lookup: CDR1 LGHDT, CDR2 YNNKEL (reference sequence). Unmatched junction bases numbered 4, after V lost 5 bases and J lost 2 bases. The CDR3 covers 15 residues. Here the sequenced sample was whole blood, taken at baseline. This receptor was obtained from an adult who was a healthcare worker with PCR-confirmed SARS-CoV-2 infection or an uninfected control (not recorded which). The donor label of this sample is uncertain. V gene TRBV3-1 combines with J gene TRBJ2-7; 12 nucleotides agree with TRBD2. The chain's CDR3 is CASSERTSGTYEQYF. The CDR3 region has the DNA TGTGCCAGCAGCGAGAGGACTAGCGGGACCTACGAGCAGTACTTC.